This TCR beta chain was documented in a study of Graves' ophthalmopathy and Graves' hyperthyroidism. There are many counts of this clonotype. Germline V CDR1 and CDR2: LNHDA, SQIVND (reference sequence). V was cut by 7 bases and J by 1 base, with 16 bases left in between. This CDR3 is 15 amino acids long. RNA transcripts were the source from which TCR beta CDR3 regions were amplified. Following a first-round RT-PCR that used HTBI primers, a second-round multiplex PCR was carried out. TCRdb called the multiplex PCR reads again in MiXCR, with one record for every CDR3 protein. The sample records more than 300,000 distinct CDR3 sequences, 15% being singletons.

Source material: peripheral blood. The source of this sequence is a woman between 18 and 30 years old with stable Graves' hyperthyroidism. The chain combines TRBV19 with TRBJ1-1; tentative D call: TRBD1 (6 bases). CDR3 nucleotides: TGTGCCAGTACCGCTTTCTACAGGGCGAACACTGAAGCTTTCTTT. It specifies CASTAFYRANTEAFF. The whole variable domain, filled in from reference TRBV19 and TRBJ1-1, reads DGGITQSPKYLFRKEGQNVTLSCEQNLNHDAMYWYRQDPGQGLRLIYYSQIVNDFQKGDIAEGYSVSREKKESFPLTVTSAQKNPTAFYLCASTAFYRANTEAFFGQGTRLTVV.